This TCR beta chain was obtained from a study of blood T cell repertoires in COVID-19. About the research overall: There were acute and convalescent COVID-19 samples, and they came from the United States, Italy and Spain. The cDNA or gDNA used as material had been derived from T cells, B-cell-depleted T cells, or PBMCs.

In the authors' workflow: Amplifying reference gene primers gave estimates of nucleated cell counts. Profiling relied on immunoSEQ multiplex PCR, and the TCRdb table lists in-frame clones only, not all of them. The D gene and trimming were derived from the DNA, and the V and J assignments and clone size from that table. In the table there are around 130,000 clones, around 77% of which are singletons. From germline, CDR1 is SNHLY and CDR2 FYNNEI. Trimming removed 2 bases at V and 6 bases at J, with 16 bases between. This CDR3 spans 16 amino acids. The sequence was obtained from a human donor in a cohort sampled during active COVID-19. The rearrangement links TRBV2 to TRBJ1-4; weak D call: TRBD1 (5 bases). Sample: peripheral blood. The DNA of the CDR3 is TGTGCCAGCAGTGAATTTGGGAGGGCGGGACATGAAAAACTGTTTTTT. It specifies CASSEFGRAGHEKLFF.